This T cell receptor (beta chain) was found in a study of control samples from healthy donors and cancer patients. The V gene's germline CDR1 is SQVTM and CDR2 ANQGSEA. The CDR3 is made up of 15 amino acids. V was clipped by 0 bases and J by 4 bases, with 13 bases between them. Sequenced by immunoSEQ multiplex PCR; TCRdb stores in-frame clones only, minus some. The table includes 120,000 to 150,000 clones, 89% detected once. The chain combines TRBV29-1 with TRBJ2-1, with D tentatively TRBD1 or TRBD2 (5 bases each). The sequencing input was blood. This clonotype originated in a young man in good health. The CDR3: CSVEDRGREYNEQFF. The CDR3, as DNA: TGCAGCGTTGAAGATCGGGGCAGGGAATACAATGAGCAGTTCTTC.